This note documents a single T cell receptor (beta chain) sequence. Its specificity is not known. A second PCR, run for roughly 7 to 11 cycles, used a sample-barcoded 5' primer plus a J-beta primer mix. Carrying 12 random nucleotides, a template-switch adaptor labeled each individual cDNA molecule. MiXCR, applied by TCRdb to the 5' RACE reads, yields one record per CDR3 protein. There are roughly 680,000 distinct CDR3 sequences in the sample; over 40% occur only once, and approximately 15% lies in the top ten. The sample belongs to a study of blood T cells in healthy people across ages. Peripheral blood, 9.5 to 10 milliliters per donor, was collected. Extractions gave at least 5 micrograms of total RNA per sample. Study findings and constraints: Expanded clonotype shifts may have been confounded, as the donors had an unknown CMV status.

Sequencing was performed on blood. The source is a woman over 75 in good health.

The CDR3 loop reads CASSPLSGLALNEQFF. For the CDR3, the DNA is TGTGCCAGCTCACCGCTTTCGGGACTAGCATTAAATGAGCAGTTCTTC. This sequence joins TRBV18 and TRBJ2-1; the match to TRBD2 covers 9 bases. Looked up from germline, CDR1 is KGHSH and CDR2 is LQKENI. The CDR3 spans 16 residues. The V and J ends lost 3 bases and 7 bases, in that order; junction bases with no gene match: 10.